This entry is about one T cell receptor beta chain. This sample was included in a study of blood T cell repertoires in COVID-19. In the authors' workflow: By means of reference gene primer amplification, nucleated cell counts were estimated. Sequenced by immunoSEQ multiplex PCR; TCRdb stores in-frame clones only, minus some. That table gives V, J and clone size, and the DNA gave D and trimming. Here the sample spans over 110,000 clones, 70% to 90% being singletons. Germline CDR1 SGHTA, CDR2 FQGNSA. V was cut by 5 bases and J by 1 base, with 14 bases left in between. The CDR3 is 16 residues long. This chain connects TRBV7-2 to TRBJ2-2, with a tentative D call TRBD1 (6 bases). The sample consisted of peripheral blood. This receptor was identified in a human donor in a cohort sampled during active COVID-19. CDR3 residues: CASSLFQGLNTGELFF. CDR3 DNA sequence: TGTGCCAGCAGCCTTTTCCAGGGGTTGAACACCGGGGAGCTGTTTTTT.